These 15 T cell receptor beta chains came from one sample sequenced in a study of glioma-infiltrating T cells after dendritic cell vaccination. This sample's time point: after dendritic cell vaccination, including at tumor progression/relapse. Clones were sequenced by immunoSEQ multiplex PCR, and TCRdb holds only the in-frame ones, with some missing. Of approximately 90,000 clones listed, about 81% are singletons. Sequences were derived from blood, sampled after dendritic cell vaccination. Receptor source: a human donor with glioblastoma.

V usage is TRBV11-3 and J usage is TRBJ2-7, with TRBD1 matching 9 bases. Germline V gene sequence: CDR1 SGHNT, CDR2 YENEEA. The CDR3 contains 15 residues. The trim removed 5 bases at V and 4 bases at J, leaving 9 bases unmatched. The CDR3, as DNA: TGTGCCAGCAGCAATCCGGGACAGGGAGCGTACGAGCAGTACTTC. Protein: CASSNPGQGAYEQYF.

V gene TRBV6-4 combines with J gene TRBJ2-7, with TRBD2 matching 9 bases. The V gene's germline CDR1 is MRHNA and CDR2 SNTAGT. J lost 6 bases, V lost 0 bases, and 18 bases had no gene match. This CDR3 comprises 19 residues. CDR3 sequence: CASSDSIHCLAGRLAEQYV. CDR3 in DNA: TGTGCCAGCAGTGACTCGATTCACTGCCTAGCGGGACGTTTAGCCGAGCAGTACGTC.

This clone was seen only once. V and J are TRBV6-5 and TRBJ2-7; 12 bases agree with TRBD2. Germline CDR1 reads MNHEY; CDR2 reads SVGAGI. This CDR3 contains 15 residues. After removal of 6 bases from V and 7 bases from J, the junction contained 10 bases not matched to a gene. CDR3: CASSVSGLAGGEQYV. The CDR3 coding sequence is TGTGCCAGCAGCGTTAGCGGGCTAGCGGGAGGGGAGCAGTACGTC.

The chain combines TRBV18 with TRBJ1-4; a weak D match, TRBD1 (5 bases). Germline lookup yields CDR1 KGHSH and CDR2 LQKENI. The CDR3 consists of 15 residues. Trimming took 6 bases from V and 0 from J, leaving 11 bases between them. The CDR3 DNA reads TGTGCCAGCTCTTCCAGGGCCACAACTAATGAAAAACTGTTTTTT. Translated, it gives CASSSRATTNEKLFF.

A few counts support this clone. V and J are TRBV2 and TRBJ2-7, with D possibly TRBD2 on 6 matching bases. CDR3 length equals 12 residues. Germline V CDR1 and CDR2: SNHLY, FYNNEI. CDR3: CASSPGTVRLSV. The CDR3 nucleotides read TGTGCCAGCAGTCCGGGGACTGTAAGGCTGTCCGTC.

The chain combines TRBV2 with TRBJ1-5; 7 bases are a match to TRBD1. CDR1 SNHLY and CDR2 FYNNEI come from the germline V gene. The CDR3 consists of 14 residues. Trimming took 6 bases from V and 5 from J; bases not matched to a gene: 7. For the CDR3, the DNA is TGTGCCAGCAGAAGACACGGGACAGATCAGCCCCAGCATTTT. This encodes CASRRHGTDQPQHF. The full variable domain, in which reference TRBV2 and TRBJ1-5 provide the parts outside the CDR3, is EPEVTQTPSHQVTQMGQEVILRCVPISNHLYFYWYRQILGQKVEFLVSFYNNEISEKSEIFDDQFSVERPDGSNFTLKIRSTKLEDSAMYFCASRRHGTDQPQHFGDGTRLSIL.

This clone showed up just a few times. The chain carries TRBV6-5 and TRBJ2-7; TRBD1 might be the D (5 bases). Trimming left V 5 bases short and J 2 bases short, with 10 bases between. Germline assignment: CDR1 MNHEY and CDR2 SVGAGI. The CDR3 loop spans 13 amino acids. CDR3 in amino acids: CASSAGFPYEQYF. The CDR3 DNA sequence: TGTGCCAGCAGTGCAGGGTTTCCCTACGAGCAGTACTTC.

The chain joins TRBV5-1 to TRBJ1-6; D gene ambiguous. Trimming removed 4 bases from V and 6 bases from J, with 8 bases in between. CDR1 is SGHRS, CDR2 YFSETQ, per germline. This CDR3 is 13 amino acids long. The CDR3 DNA is TGCGCCAGCAGCCAGGAGGTTAATTCACCCCTCCACTTT. This codes for CASSQEVNSPLHF.

The CDR3 nucleotides read TGTGCCAGCAGTTACTACACCGACAGGGACGGCTACACCTTC. This codes for CASSYYTDRDGYTF. This chain joins TRBV6-5 and TRBJ1-2; TRBD1 matches 7 bases. The junction had 7 bases not matched to a gene; V was cut back by 1 base and J by 8 bases. The CDR3 is made up of 14 amino acids. Germline V gene sequence: CDR1 MNHEY, CDR2 SVGAGI.

The DNA of the CDR3 is TGTGCCTGGAATCCTTCAAAGGGGGTGCGGACTGAAGCTTTCTTT. Its protein is CAWNPSKGVRTEAFF. This chain links TRBV30 with TRBJ1-1; possible D gene TRBD1, 6 bases. The CDR3 runs 15 residues. Trimming stripped 4 bases from V and 5 bases from J, with 20 bases between. CDR1 is GTSNPN, CDR2 SVGIG, per germline (reference sequence).

This CDR3 reads CASSSESAGNTIYF. CDR3 bases: TGCGCCAGCAGCTCGGAAAGCGCTGGAAACACCATATATTTT. The rearrangement uses TRBV5-1 and TRBJ1-3; D unresolved. CDR1 is SGHRS, CDR2 YFSETQ, per germline. The CDR3 has 14 residues. V lost 3 bases and J lost 2, with 9 bases in between.

In DNA form, the CDR3 reads TGTGCCAGCAGCTGGGGACAGGCGGTTGGTGGCTACACCTTC. It translates to CASSWGQAVGGYTF. The gene calls are TRBV5-6 and TRBJ1-2; 8 bases match TRBD1. Germline V gives CDR1 SGHDT, CDR2 YYEEEE. The CDR3 spans 14 residues. Trimming took 3 bases from V and 7 from J; bases not matched to a gene: 8.

This clone was counted once. The chain has TRBV15 and TRBJ2-2, with D possibly being TRBD2 (5 bases). Germline values: CDR1 LNHNV, CDR2 YYDKDF (reference sequence). Trimming cost V 3 bases and J 7 bases, with 33 bases left between them. This CDR3 contains 21 residues. Written as DNA, the CDR3 is TGTGCCACCAGCAGTAGACGTTCGGGGTCTGGGGTATCCCCCGTCGGCGGGGAGCTGTTTTTT. Its protein is CATSSRRSGSGVSPVGGELFF.

The chain couples TRBV6-4 to TRBJ2-1, with 9 bases identical to TRBD2. The CDR3 is 15 residues long. With 0 bases clipped from V and 4 bases from J, the junction kept 1 base outside the gene matches. Looked up from germline, CDR1 is MRHNA and CDR2 is SNTAGT. DNA of the CDR3: TGTGCCAGCAGTGACTCGGCGGGAGGGTACAATGAGCAGTTCTTC. It is translated as CASSDSAGGYNEQFF.

A remark on this clone: The same CDR3 is also encoded by other DNA sequences in this sample. The rearrangement joins TRBV5-4 to TRBJ1-2; TRBD1 matches 7 bases. V was clipped by 2 bases and J by 2 bases; unmatched bases: 3. Germline CDR1 reads SGHNT; CDR2 reads YYREEE (reference sequence). This CDR3 contains 14 residues. This CDR3 reads CASSFEQGNYGYTF. The CDR3 DNA follows: TGTGCCAGCAGCTTCGAACAGGGGAACTATGGCTACACCTTC.